This TCR beta chain was profiled in a study of blood T cells in healthy people across ages. Overall study findings and caveats: Roughly linear declines in TCR beta diversity per million T cells occurred with age. Estimates drawn from one million T cells were deemed to understate diversity. It was not possible, with unsorted PBMCs, to conclusively compare naive and antigen-experienced cells.

With 3 bases clipped from V and 4 bases from J, the junction kept 8 bases outside the gene matches. The CDR3 has 18 residues. Germline CDR1 SGHTA, CDR2 FQGNSA. This clonotype was counted a few times. Antigen specificity is unknown. Primers used in a second PCR of roughly 6 to 12 cycles were a sample-barcoded 5' primer and a J-beta primer mix. A 12-random-nucleotide template-switch adaptor tagged each cDNA molecule. TCRdb passed the 5' RACE reads through MiXCR, listing each CDR3 protein once. The repertoire has about 1.6 million distinct CDR3 sequences, 34% of them found once; the top ten carry about 11%.

This chain connects TRBV7-2 to TRBJ1-6; 11 positions match TRBD1. Sequencing used blood. This clonotype originated in a woman aged 25 to 39 in good health. Written as DNA, the CDR3 is TGTGCCAGCAGCTTCGATATTGGGGACAGGGGGTATAATTCACCCCTCCACTTT. Protein product: CASSFDIGDRGYNSPLHF.